These 8 T cell receptor beta chains came from one sample sequenced in a study of blood T cell repertoires in COVID-19 (dated by TCRdb to between 2020 and 2021). Library construction relied on the immunoSEQ multiplex PCR assay. Drawn from immuneACCESS, this table holds only the in-frame rearrangements with V and J called that TCRdb kept. Clones are partly lost; checked studies trace under half to an unresolved V gene and leave the rest unexplained. This sample has under 15,000 clones in its table, and around 90% of those were observed once. The ten largest make up 29% of the sample. Sequencing was carried out using peripheral blood. The receptors were gathered from a human donor in a cohort sampled during active COVID-19.

The sample holds one count of this clone. This chain connects TRBV15 to TRBJ2-2; D gene ambiguous. Germline V lookup: CDR1 LNHNV, CDR2 YYDKDF (reference sequence). The CDR3 is 12 residues long. Trimming took off 1 base at V and 7 bases at J, with 4 bases between the two ends. CDR3 in amino acids: CATSRVYGELFF. The CDR3, as DNA: TGTGCCACCAGCAGAGTGTACGGGGAGCTGTTTTTT.

The rearrangement links TRBV7-9 to TRBJ1-1; D may be TRBD1 (6 bases). The germline V gene has CDR1 SEHNR and CDR2 FQNEAQ (reference sequence). The CDR3 consists of 15 residues. V was shortened by 3 bases and J by 4 bases, with 15 bases between the two germline ends. CDR3 residues: CASSLGPDRRTEAFF. DNA of the CDR3: TGTGCCAGCAGCTTGGGACCCGACAGGCGCACTGAAGCTTTCTTT.

V and J are TRBV7-8 and TRBJ2-3, with D perhaps TRBD2 (5 bases). Germline V gene data show CDR1 as SGHVS and CDR2 as FQNEAQ. Trimming pared 1 base from V and 3 bases from J, leaving 11 bases between. CDR3 length: 15 amino acids. Written as DNA, the CDR3 is TGTGCCAGCAGCTTAGTTCCGGGAAGGACAGATACGCAGTATTTT. Translated: CASSLVPGRTDTQYF.

The chain employs TRBV18 and TRBJ1-4, with 10 positions matching TRBD1. The CDR3 is 14 amino acids. Germline-derived CDR1 and CDR2 are KGHSH and LQKENI. Trimming at V came to 6 bases and at J to 7 bases, leaving 5 bases not matched to a gene. This CDR3 is CASSPGQGFEKLFF. The CDR3 DNA follows: TGTGCCAGCTCCCCGGGACAGGGGTTTGAAAAACTGTTTTTT. Drawing the rest from reference TRBV18 and TRBJ1-4, the complete variable domain is NAGVMQNPRHLVRRRGQEARLRCSPMKGHSHVYWYRQLPEEGLKFMVYLQKENIIDESGMPKERFSAEFPKEGPSILRIQQVVRGDSAAYFCASSPGQGFEKLFFGSGTQLSVL.

This clone showed up just a few times. The junction shows a germline mismatch at one end, possibly a read error. CDR3 sequence (DNA): TGTGCCAGCAGTTTAGGCGACTACGAGCAGTACTTC. As protein: CASSLGDYEQYF. The rearrangement links TRBV11-3 to TRBJ2-7; D gene ambiguous. The germline V gene encodes CDR1 SGHNT and CDR2 YENEEA. This CDR3 is 12 amino acids long.

This sequence joins TRBV6-5 and TRBJ2-7; 10 nucleotides match TRBD1. This CDR3 has 13 amino acids. CDR1 MNHEY and CDR2 SVGAGI come from the germline V gene. The trim removed 6 bases at V and 6 bases at J, leaving 5 bases unmatched. The CDR3: CASRTGTGAEQYF. In DNA, the CDR3 is TGTGCCAGCAGGACAGGGACAGGGGCCGAGCAGTACTTC.

This rearrangement joins TRBV6-5 to TRBJ1-2; D perhaps matches TRBD1 (6 bases). CDR3 length: 14 residues. V dropped 5 bases and J dropped 6 bases, with 16 bases sitting between them. Germline CDR1 reads MNHEY; CDR2 reads SVGAGI. This CDR3 is CASSLQQGLDGYTF. CDR3 coding DNA: TGTGCCAGCAGTCTCCAACAGGGTCTGGATGGCTACACCTTC.

The chain carries TRBV7-9 and TRBJ1-2, with 12 bases matching TRBD1. This CDR3 is built from 15 residues. Losses at the gene ends were 5 bases for V and 7 bases for J; bases not matched to a gene: 8. Germline V gene data show CDR1 as SEHNR and CDR2 as FQNEAQ (reference sequence). The CDR3 spells CASSLGTGGGGGYTF. The CDR3 bases are TGTGCCAGCAGCCTCGGGACAGGGGGCGGTGGTGGCTACACCTTC. Variable domain in full (rest from reference TRBV7-9 and TRBJ1-2): DTGVSQNPRHKITKRGQNVTFRCDPISEHNRLYWYRQTLGQGPEFLTYFQNEAQLEKSRLLSDRFSAERPKGSFSTLEIQRTEQGDSAMYLCASSLGTGGGGGYTFGSGTRLTVV.